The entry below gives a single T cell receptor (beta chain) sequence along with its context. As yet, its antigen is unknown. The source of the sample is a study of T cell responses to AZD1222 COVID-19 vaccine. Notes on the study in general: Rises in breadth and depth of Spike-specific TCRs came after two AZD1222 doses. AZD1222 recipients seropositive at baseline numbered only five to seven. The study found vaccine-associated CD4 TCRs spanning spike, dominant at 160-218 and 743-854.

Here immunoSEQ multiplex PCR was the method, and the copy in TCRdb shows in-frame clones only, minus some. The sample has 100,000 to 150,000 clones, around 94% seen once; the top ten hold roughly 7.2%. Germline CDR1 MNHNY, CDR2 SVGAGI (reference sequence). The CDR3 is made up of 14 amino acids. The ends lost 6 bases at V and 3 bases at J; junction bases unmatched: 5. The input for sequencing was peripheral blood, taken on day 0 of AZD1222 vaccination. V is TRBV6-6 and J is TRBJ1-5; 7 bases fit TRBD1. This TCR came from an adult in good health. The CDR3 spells CASSTGQYNQPQHF. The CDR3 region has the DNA TGTGCCAGCAGCACGGGACAGTACAATCAGCCCCAGCATTTT.